This entry lists 25 T cell receptor beta chains sequenced from one sample in a study of cytomegalovirus exposure and HLA in healthy donors. This PCR relied on a set of 60 Vbeta primers and 13 Jbeta primers. Sequencing used immunoSEQ multiplex PCR; TCRdb keeps in-frame clones, though not all of them. Of 90,000 or so clones in the sample, around 70% were seen once. Sequences were obtained from PBMCs. The receptors were sampled from a woman aged 45-65 years in good health and CMV-seropositive.

The V and J genes are TRBV11-3 and TRBJ2-2, with a tentative D call TRBD1 (5 bases). The germline V and J ends were trimmed by 6 bases and 4 bases, with 9 bases remaining between them. This CDR3 contains 13 residues. Germline CDR1 reads SGHNT; CDR2 reads YENEEA. CDR3: CASRGAFTGELFF. In nucleotides, the CDR3 is TGTGCCAGCAGAGGGGCGTTCACCGGGGAGCTGTTTTTT.

This clone was recorded a few times. The genes are TRBV6-1 and TRBJ2-1; 8 nucleotides align to TRBD2. The CDR3 length is 16 residues. The germline gives CDR1 MNHNS, CDR2 SASEGT. After removal of 0 bases from V and 5 bases from J, the junction contained 6 bases not matched to a gene. The CDR3 spells CASSEAPAAGDNEQFF. CDR3 coding DNA: TGTGCCAGCAGTGAAGCCCCCGCAGCGGGAGACAATGAGCAGTTCTTC.

The J gene is TRBJ1-3, the V gene TRBV19, with D tentatively TRBD1 (5 bases). Per the germline V gene, CDR1 is LNHDA and CDR2 is SQIVND (reference sequence). V dropped 4 bases and J dropped 0 bases, with 10 bases sitting between them. CDR3 length: 15 amino acids. The CDR3 nucleotides are TGTGCCAGTAGTACGACCGGGGGCTCTGGAAACACCATATATTTT. Translating gives CASSTTGGSGNTIYF.

The rearrangement links TRBV7-9 to TRBJ2-7, with 12 positions matching TRBD2. There are 16 residues in the CDR3. V shed 2 bases, J shed 2 bases, and the junction held 4 bases outside the gene matches. Germline CDR1 is SEHNR and CDR2 is FQNEAQ (reference sequence). The CDR3 coding sequence is TGTGCCAGCAGCTTACCGAGACTAGCGGGGGCCTACGAGCAGTACTTC. Translation: CASSLPRLAGAYEQYF.

The chain links TRBV4-3 to TRBJ2-3; 8 nucleotides align to TRBD2. The CDR3 covers 16 residues. The germline gives CDR1 LGHNA, CDR2 YSLEER. V dropped 3 bases and J dropped 9; count of bases not matched to a gene: 14. The CDR3 reads CASSQLQGLGVGTQYF. The DNA for the CDR3 is TGCGCCAGCAGCCAGCTGCAGGGACTAGGGGTAGGGACGCAGTATTTT.

CDR3 nucleotide sequence: TGTGCCAGCAGTAACACAGGGTTGGGCTACGAGCAGTACTTC. Its translation: CASSNTGLGYEQYF. This rearrangement joins TRBV2 to TRBJ2-7; possible D gene TRBD1, 6 bases. Per the germline V gene, CDR1 is SNHLY and CDR2 is FYNNEI. The CDR3 has 14 amino acids. The V end lost 5 bases, the J end lost 3 bases, and 14 bases lay between the germline ends.

The chain recombines TRBV4-3 with TRBJ2-3; TRBD1 might be the D (5 bases). The CDR3 consists of 15 residues. Trimming pared 5 bases from V and 0 bases from J, leaving 12 bases between. Per the germline V gene, CDR1 is LGHNA and CDR2 is YSLEER. CDR3 residues: CASSWGSVSTDTQYF. The CDR3 coding sequence is TGCGCCAGCAGCTGGGGCTCGGTTAGCACAGATACGCAGTATTTT.

Only a few counts were recorded for this clone. This chain joins TRBV5-5 and TRBJ2-2; D gene unclear. With 0 bases removed from V and 1 base from J, the gap between germline ends came to 7 bases. CDR1 and CDR2 (germline): SGHKS, YYEKEE (reference sequence). The CDR3 loop spans 15 amino acids. As DNA, the CDR3 is TGTGCCAGCAGCTTGGCCGGTGGGAACACCGGGGAGCTGTTTTTT. Translation gives CASSLAGGNTGELFF.

The genes are TRBV5-1 and TRBJ2-7; possibly TRBD1 for D (6 bases). The CDR3 runs to 12 residues. The V gene lost 5 bases and the J gene lost 5 bases, with 11 bases spanning the gap. Germline loops: CDR1 SGHRS, CDR2 YFSETQ. Here the CDR3 reads CASRAGVHEQYF. CDR3 sequence (DNA): TGCGCCAGCAGAGCAGGGGTCCACGAGCAGTACTTC.

This chain uses TRBV5-1 with TRBJ1-6; D gene unclear. V lost 2 bases, J lost 5 bases, and 11 bases lay in between. The CDR3 covers 15 residues. From germline, CDR1 is SGHRS and CDR2 YFSETQ. DNA for the CDR3: TGCGCCAGCAGCTTTCTTCCCGGGAATAATTCACCCCTCCACTTT. Protein: CASSFLPGNNSPLHF.

This rearrangement joins TRBV6-6 to TRBJ2-3, with 9 bases matching TRBD2. Trimming at V came to 5 bases and at J to 8 bases, leaving 11 bases not matched to a gene. This CDR3 is built from 15 residues. From germline, CDR1 is MNHNY and CDR2 SVGAGI (reference sequence). CDR3 sequence (DNA): TGTGCCAGCAGTCCCCGACTAGCGGTTTTGGGTACGCAGTATTTT. Translated, it gives CASSPRLAVLGTQYF.

The chain uses TRBV7-6 and TRBJ2-7, with D hard to call. This CDR3 has 12 amino acids. Germline V CDR1 and CDR2: SGHVS, FNYEAQ. V lost 1 base and J 6 bases, leaving 7 bases between the germline ends. This CDR3 is CASSLVYGEQYF. DNA for the CDR3: TGTGCCAGCAGCTTAGTGTACGGCGAGCAGTACTTC.

The rearrangement links TRBV14 to TRBJ1-4, with D possibly TRBD1 on 5 matching bases. Germline loops: CDR1 SGHDN, CDR2 FVKESK. There are 14 residues in the CDR3. Trimming removed 1 base at V and 3 bases at J, with 6 bases between. CDR3 nucleotide sequence: TGTGCCAGCAGCCAAGGACAGTCTAATGAAAAACTGTTTTTT. Its protein is CASSQGQSNEKLFF.

This chain uses TRBV10-1 with TRBJ2-7; 9 nucleotides agree with TRBD1. This CDR3 is built from 15 residues. Per germline, CDR1 WNHNN and CDR2 SYGVQD (reference sequence). V shed 5 bases and J 4 bases; nucleotides not matched to a gene: 9. The CDR3 sequence: CASSSGTGILYEQYF. CDR3 DNA: TGCGCCAGCAGTAGTGGGACAGGGATCCTTTACGAGCAGTACTTC.

The V gene is TRBV4-2, the J gene TRBJ2-1; D call uncertain. Germline CDR1 LGHNA, CDR2 YNFKEQ. V lost 3 bases to trimming and J lost 1 base, with 10 bases between them. The CDR3 is made up of 15 amino acids. Here the CDR3 reads CASSQSSLSYNEQFF. CDR3 nucleotide sequence: TGTGCCAGCAGCCAGTCCTCCCTATCCTACAATGAGCAGTTCTTC.

The chain joins TRBV28 to TRBJ1-5; 9 nucleotides agree with TRBD1. This CDR3 spans 16 amino acids. Per the germline V gene, CDR1 is MDHEN and CDR2 is SYDVKM. V was clipped by 0 bases and J by 7 bases; unmatched bases: 7. CDR3 sequence: CASSLWAGQGGQPQHF. The CDR3 region has the DNA TGTGCCAGCAGTTTATGGGCGGGACAGGGAGGCCAGCCCCAGCATTTT.

This clone has just a few counts. The V and J genes are TRBV9 and TRBJ1-1, with a weak D call TRBD1 (5 bases). The CDR3 length is 13 residues. The V end lost 3 bases, the J end lost 6 bases, and 12 bases lay between the germline ends. CDR1 and CDR2 (germline): SGDLS, YYNGEE. CDR3 region: CASSEVTGAEAFF. The CDR3 bases are TGTGCCAGCAGCGAGGTAACAGGTGCTGAAGCTTTCTTT.

V usage is TRBV10-1 and J usage is TRBJ1-1; D is uncertain. The V and J ends lost 4 bases and 1 base respectively, with 7 bases between them. Germline V CDR1 and CDR2: WNHNN, SYGVQD (reference sequence). The CDR3 contains 13 residues. The CDR3 DNA follows: TGCGCCAGCAGTGTATCCGGGAACACTGAAGCTTTCTTT. Protein: CASSVSGNTEAFF.

The chain combines TRBV6-5 with TRBJ1-5; TRBD1 is a possible D gene (6 bases). Germline CDR1 is MNHEY and CDR2 is SVGAGI. V dropped 6 bases and J dropped 4 bases, with 13 bases sitting between them. The CDR3 has 14 amino acids. CDR3 protein: CASSPGQTNQPQHF. CDR3 DNA: TGTGCCAGCAGCCCAGGACAGACAAATCAGCCCCAGCATTTT.

V and J are TRBV7-9 and TRBJ1-2; no definite D call. V was clipped by 3 bases and J by 2 bases, with 13 bases between them. Germline V CDR1 and CDR2: SEHNR, FQNEAQ (reference sequence). The CDR3 totals 15 residues. The CDR3 coding sequence is TGTGCCAGCAGCTTGGTCACTGGGAGGAACTATGGCTACACCTTC. It is translated as CASSLVTGRNYGYTF.

This clone was picked up a small number of times. The CDR3 here is CASSLLGVANTGELFF. CDR3 nucleotides: TGTGCCAGCAGTTTACTAGGGGTAGCCAACACCGGGGAGCTGTTTTTT. The chain carries TRBV28 and TRBJ2-2, with D maybe TRBD1 (5 bases). Germline CDR1 is MDHEN and CDR2 is SYDVKM. Deletions cut 2 bases from V and 2 bases from J, with 12 bases between. The CDR3 has 16 residues.

The chain joins TRBV5-4 to TRBJ2-2; 7 nucleotides agree with TRBD2. The CDR3 sequence is 14 residues long. V was pared by 4 bases and J by 6 bases, with 6 bases of the junction left unmatched. Germline V gene lookup returns CDR1 SGHNT and CDR2 YYREEE (reference sequence). The CDR3 loop reads CASSPGLEAGELFF. The DNA for the CDR3 is TGTGCCAGCAGCCCAGGACTAGAAGCCGGGGAGCTGTTTTTT.

The table lists this clone with a few counts. J is TRBJ2-7 and V is TRBV18, with D tentatively TRBD1 (5 bases). CDR1 KGHSH and CDR2 LQKENI come from the germline V gene. This CDR3 is built from 15 residues. Trimming pared 2 bases from V and 2 bases from J, leaving 13 bases between. For the CDR3, the DNA is TGTGCCAGCTCACCAAGGGGCCCCTTACCCTACGAGCAGTACTTC. Its protein product is CASSPRGPLPYEQYF.

This clone was observed a few times. This rearrangement joins TRBV10-3 to TRBJ2-3, with a tentative D call TRBD2 (5 bases). Trimming cost V 4 bases and J 2 bases, with 10 bases left between them. Per the germline V gene, CDR1 is ENHRY and CDR2 is SYGVKD. CDR3 length: 14 residues. CDR3 residues: CAISGASFTDTQYF. CDR3 DNA: TGTGCCATCAGTGGGGCTAGCTTCACAGATACGCAGTATTTT.

This clone was found a few times. A junction boundary mismatches the germline segment, possibly from a read error. This chain connects TRBV7-9 to TRBJ2-5, with D tentatively TRBD2 (5 bases). Looked up from germline, CDR1 is SEHNR and CDR2 is FQNEAQ (reference sequence). The CDR3 has 16 residues. CDR3 residues: CSSSLAGLSAGETQYF. CDR3 DNA sequence: TGTTCCAGCAGCTTAGCCGGACTCTCCGCGGGAGAGACCCAGTACTTC. Supplemented by reference TRBV7-9 and TRBJ2-5, the full variable domain reads DTGVSQNPRHKITKRGQNVTFRCDPISEHNRLYWYRQTLGQGPEFLTYFQNEAQLEKSRLLSDRFSAERPKGSFSTLEIQRTEQGDSAMYLCSSSLAGLSAGETQYFGPGTRLLVL.